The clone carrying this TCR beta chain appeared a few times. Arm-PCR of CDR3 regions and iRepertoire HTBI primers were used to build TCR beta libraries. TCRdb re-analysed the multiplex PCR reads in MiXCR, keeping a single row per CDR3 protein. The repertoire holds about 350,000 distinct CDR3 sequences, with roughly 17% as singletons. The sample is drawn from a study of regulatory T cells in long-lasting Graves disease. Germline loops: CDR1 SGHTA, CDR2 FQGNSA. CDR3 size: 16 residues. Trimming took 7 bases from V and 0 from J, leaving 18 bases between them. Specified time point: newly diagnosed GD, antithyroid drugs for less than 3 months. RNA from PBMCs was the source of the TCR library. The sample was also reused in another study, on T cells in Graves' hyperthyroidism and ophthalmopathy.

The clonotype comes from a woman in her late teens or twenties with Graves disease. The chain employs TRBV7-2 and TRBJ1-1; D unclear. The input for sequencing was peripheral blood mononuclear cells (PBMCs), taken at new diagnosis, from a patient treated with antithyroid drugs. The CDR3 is CASTGSGAMLNTEAFF. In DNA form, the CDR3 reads TGTGCCAGCACCGGATCGGGCGCGATGTTGAACACTGAAGCTTTCTTT.